In its sample, the clone carrying this T cell receptor (beta chain) was seen once. The antigen remains unidentified. This same CDR3 is encoded by further DNA sequences in the sample. The data are from a study of OX40 agonist ivuxolimab in advanced cancers. The wider study: Dose-escalation patients' cancers were hepatocellular carcinoma, melanoma, renal cell or head and neck cancer. Study conclusions and caveats: Clonal expansion among partial responders at 0.1-3.0 mg/kg ranked near the lowest.

Per the germline V gene, CDR1 is GTSNPN and CDR2 is SVGIG (reference sequence). The CDR3 is 11 amino acids. V lost 0 bases to trimming and J lost 5 bases, with 4 bases between them. Profiled with immunoSEQ multiplex PCR; TCRdb holds only in-frame clones, not every one. This sample has 60,000 to 95,000 clones, with more than 90% found just once. The genes are TRBV30 and TRBJ2-5; D ambiguous. The starting material was CD4+ or CD8+ T cells sorted from blood, obtained in a trial of the OX40 agonist ivuxolimab. This TCR was recovered from an adult with an advanced solid tumor such as melanoma, head and neck, liver or kidney cancer. The chain's CDR3 is CAWSVRETQYF. DNA of the CDR3: TGTGCCTGGAGTGTAAGGGAGACCCAGTACTTC.